A single sample gave rise to the 3 T cell receptor beta chains below, sequenced in a study of T cell repertoires and HLA-DP antigens. These receptors lack a known antigen. Some clones are missing from TCRdb's copy, which holds only in-frame ones; the method was immunoSEQ multiplex PCR. The table lists over 100,000 clones, approximately 92% of them singletons. The sample comprised CD4+ T cells from PBMCs. The receptors shown here come from a woman in her late teens or twenties in good health and CMV-seronegative.

This clone was seen more than once but under ten times. The genes are TRBV7-2 and TRBJ1-2; 8 nucleotides agree with TRBD1. Germline assignment: CDR1 SGHTA and CDR2 FQGNSA. There are 15 residues in the CDR3. V lost 5 bases and J lost 4; bases outside the gene matches: 9. Here the CDR3 reads CASSPDRGRSYGYTF. CDR3 bases: TGTGCCAGCAGCCCCGACAGGGGTAGGAGCTATGGCTACACCTTC. Looking up the rest from reference TRBV7-2 and TRBJ1-2 gives the full variable domain: GAGVSQSPSNKVTEKGKDVELRCDPISGHTALYWYRQSLGQGLEFLIYFQGNSAPDKSGLPSDRFSAERTGGSVSTLTIQRTQQEDSAVYLCASSPDRGRSYGYTFGSGTRLTVV.

This chain connects TRBV9 to TRBJ2-1; D is tentatively TRBD1 or TRBD2 (5 bases each). Per germline, CDR1 SGDLS and CDR2 YYNGEE. There are 15 residues in the CDR3. The V end lost 3 bases, the J end lost 0 bases, and 10 bases lay between the germline ends. The CDR3 region has the DNA TGTGCCAGCAGCGCCGGGGCTAGCTCCTACAATGAGCAGTTCTTC. It specifies CASSAGASSYNEQFF.

The rearrangement uses TRBV7-8 and TRBJ1-5; 9 bases match TRBD1. Germline trimming cut 5 bases from V and 7 bases from J; bases unmatched to any gene: 9. The CDR3 spans 15 residues. The V gene's germline CDR1 is SGHVS and CDR2 FQNEAQ. CDR3 nucleotides: TGTGCCAGCAGCCTAGGACAGGGGCAAGGACAGCCCCAGCATTTT. This translates into CASSLGQGQGQPQHF.